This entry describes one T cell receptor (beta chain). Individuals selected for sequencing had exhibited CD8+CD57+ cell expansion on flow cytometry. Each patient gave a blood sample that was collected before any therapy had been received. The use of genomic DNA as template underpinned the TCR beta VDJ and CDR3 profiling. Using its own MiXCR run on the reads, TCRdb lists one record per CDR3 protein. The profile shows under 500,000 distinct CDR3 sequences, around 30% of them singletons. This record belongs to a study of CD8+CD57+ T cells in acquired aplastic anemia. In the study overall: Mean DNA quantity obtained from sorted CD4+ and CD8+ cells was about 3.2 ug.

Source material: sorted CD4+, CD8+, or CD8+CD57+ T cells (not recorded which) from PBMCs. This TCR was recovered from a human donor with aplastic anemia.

The CDR3 protein is CAWSAGQAWEQFF. Here the CDR3 DNA reads TGTGCCTGGAGTGCTGGGCAGGCGTGGGAGCAGTTCTTC. The chain carries TRBV30 and TRBJ2-1; no firm D call. The germline V gene encodes CDR1 GTSNPN and CDR2 SVGIG (reference sequence). CDR3 length: 13 amino acids. V was trimmed by 1 base and J by 10 bases, leaving 14 bases between them.